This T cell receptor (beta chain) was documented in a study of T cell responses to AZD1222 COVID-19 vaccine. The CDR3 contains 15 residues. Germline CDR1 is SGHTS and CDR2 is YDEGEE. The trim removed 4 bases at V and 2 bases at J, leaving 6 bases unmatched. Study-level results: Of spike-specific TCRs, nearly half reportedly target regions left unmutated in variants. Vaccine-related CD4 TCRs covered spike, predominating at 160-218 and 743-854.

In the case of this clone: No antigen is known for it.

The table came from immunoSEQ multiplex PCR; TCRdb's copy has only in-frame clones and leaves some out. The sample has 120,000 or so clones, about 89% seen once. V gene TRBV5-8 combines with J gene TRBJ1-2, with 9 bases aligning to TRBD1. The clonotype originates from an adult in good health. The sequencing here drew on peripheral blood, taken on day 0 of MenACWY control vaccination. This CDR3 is CASSRNDRGNYGYTF. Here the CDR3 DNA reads TGTGCCAGCAGCCGAAATGACAGGGGGAACTATGGCTACACCTTC.